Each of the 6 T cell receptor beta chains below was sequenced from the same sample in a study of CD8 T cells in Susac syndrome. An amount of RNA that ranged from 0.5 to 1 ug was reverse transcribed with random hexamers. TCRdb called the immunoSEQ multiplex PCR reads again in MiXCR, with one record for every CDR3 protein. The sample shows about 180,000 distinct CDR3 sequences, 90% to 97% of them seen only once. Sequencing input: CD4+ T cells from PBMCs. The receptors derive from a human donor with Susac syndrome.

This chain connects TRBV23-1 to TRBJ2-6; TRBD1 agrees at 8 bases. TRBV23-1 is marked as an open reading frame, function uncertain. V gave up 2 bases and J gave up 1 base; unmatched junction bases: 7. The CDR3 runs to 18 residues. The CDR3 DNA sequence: TGCGCCAGCAGTCAAGCGGCAGGGGGCGCGTCTGGGGCCAACGTCCTGACTTTC. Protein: CASSQAAGGASGANVLTF.

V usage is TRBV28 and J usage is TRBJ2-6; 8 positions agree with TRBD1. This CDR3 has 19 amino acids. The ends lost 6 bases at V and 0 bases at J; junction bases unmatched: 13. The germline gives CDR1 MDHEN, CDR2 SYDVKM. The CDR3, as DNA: TGTGCCAGCAGGGGCTTATCCGACAGGGGTTTCTCTGGGGCCAACGTCCTGACTTTC. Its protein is CASRGLSDRGFSGANVLTF. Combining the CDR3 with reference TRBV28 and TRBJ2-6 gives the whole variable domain DVKVTQSSRYLVKRTGEKVFLECVQDMDHENMFWYRQDPGLGLRLIYFSYDVKMKEKGDIPEGYSVSREKKERFSLILESASTNQTSMYLCASRGLSDRGFSGANVLTFGAGSRLTVL.

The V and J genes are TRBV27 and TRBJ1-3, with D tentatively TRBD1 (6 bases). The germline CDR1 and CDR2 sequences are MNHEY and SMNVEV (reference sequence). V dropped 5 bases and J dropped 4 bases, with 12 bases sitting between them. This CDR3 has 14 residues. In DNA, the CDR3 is TGTGCCAGCAGTCCAACAGGGAGGGGAAACACCATATATTTT. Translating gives CASSPTGRGNTIYF.

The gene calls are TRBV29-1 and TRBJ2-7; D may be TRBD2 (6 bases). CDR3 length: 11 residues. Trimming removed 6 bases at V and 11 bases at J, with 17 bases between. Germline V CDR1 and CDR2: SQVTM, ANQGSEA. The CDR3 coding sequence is TGCAGCGTCCGGCGGGGTGCGACGAAGTACTTC. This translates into CSVRRGATKYF.

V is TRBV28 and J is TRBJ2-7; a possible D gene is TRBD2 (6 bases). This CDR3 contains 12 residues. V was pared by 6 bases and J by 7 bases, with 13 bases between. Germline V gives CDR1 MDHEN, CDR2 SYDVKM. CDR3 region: CASSEVAGEQYF. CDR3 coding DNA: TGTGCCAGCAGCGAGGTGGCGGGGGAGCAGTACTTC.

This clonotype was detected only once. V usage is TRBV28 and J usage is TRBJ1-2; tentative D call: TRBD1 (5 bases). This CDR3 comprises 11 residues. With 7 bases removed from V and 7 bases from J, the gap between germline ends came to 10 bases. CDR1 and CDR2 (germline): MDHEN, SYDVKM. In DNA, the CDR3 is TGTGCCAGCATAGGGACGCGTGGCTACACCTTC. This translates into CASIGTRGYTF.